The TCR beta chain described here comes from a study of control samples from healthy donors and cancer patients. Trimming took off 4 bases at V and 1 base at J, with 9 bases between the two ends. Germline loops: CDR1 SGHRS, CDR2 YFSETQ. This CDR3 has 14 amino acids. Generated by immunoSEQ multiplex PCR, the TCRdb table keeps only in-frame clones and is missing some. The sample has approximately 41,000 clones, roughly 94% seen once. The TCR was taken from a man in his sixties in good health. Source material: blood. The V call is TRBV5-1, the J call TRBJ1-5, with D possibly TRBD1 on 6 matching bases. CDR3 residues: CASSLGQSNQPQHF. The CDR3 nucleotides are TGCGCCAGCAGCCTTGGACAGAGCAATCAGCCCCAGCATTTT.